This record looks at one T cell receptor beta chain sequence and its context. This CDR3 has 14 amino acids. J was trimmed by 2 bases and V by 3 bases; bases with no gene match: 4. Germline V gene data show CDR1 as DFQATT and CDR2 as SNEGSKA (reference sequence). The data belong to a study of blood T cell repertoires in COVID-19. Study background: COVID-19 samples from acute and convalescent phases originated in the United States, Italy and Spain. PBMCs, B-cell-depleted T cells, or T cells were the source of the cDNA or gDNA that made up the material.

Original processing notes: How many nucleated cells were present was estimated from reference gene primer amplification. Measured with immunoSEQ multiplex PCR; TCRdb has only the in-frame clones, and not every one. The DNA was the basis for D and trimming; V, J and clone size are from that table. The sample contains about 140,000 clones, around 90% of which appear only once. V gene TRBV20-1 combines with J gene TRBJ2-1, with 7 bases aligning to TRBD2. The specimen sequenced was peripheral blood. The sequence came from a woman aged 80 or older with acute or convalescent COVID-19. DNA of the CDR3: TGCAGTGCTAGTCGCGGGGGTGCCTACAATGAGCAGTTCTTC. Amino acids: CSASRGGAYNEQFF.